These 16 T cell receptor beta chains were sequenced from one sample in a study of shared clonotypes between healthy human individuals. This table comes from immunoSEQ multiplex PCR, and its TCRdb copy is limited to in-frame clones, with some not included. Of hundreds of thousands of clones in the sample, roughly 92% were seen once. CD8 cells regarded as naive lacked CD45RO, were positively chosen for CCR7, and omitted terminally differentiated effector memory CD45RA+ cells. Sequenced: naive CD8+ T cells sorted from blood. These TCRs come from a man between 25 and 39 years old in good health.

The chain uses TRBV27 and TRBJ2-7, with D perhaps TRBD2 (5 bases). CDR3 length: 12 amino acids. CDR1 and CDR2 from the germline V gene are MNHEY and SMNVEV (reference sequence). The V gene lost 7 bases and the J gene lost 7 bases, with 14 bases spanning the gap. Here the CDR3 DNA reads TGTGCCAGCATGGGGTGGGAGCGGGAGCAGTACTTC. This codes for CASMGWEREQYF.

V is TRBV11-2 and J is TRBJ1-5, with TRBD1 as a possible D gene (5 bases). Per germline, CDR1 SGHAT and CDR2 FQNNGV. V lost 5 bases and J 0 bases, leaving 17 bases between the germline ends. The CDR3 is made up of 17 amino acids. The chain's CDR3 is CASSLGTSGYSNQPQHF. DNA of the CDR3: TGTGCCAGCAGCCTCGGGACGTCGGGGTATAGCAATCAGCCCCAGCATTTT. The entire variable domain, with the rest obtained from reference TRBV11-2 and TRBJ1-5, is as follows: EAGVAQSPRYKIIEKRQSVAFWCNPISGHATLYWYQQILGQGPKLLIQFQNNGVVDDSQLPKDRFSAERLKGVDSTLKIQPAKLEDSAVYLCASSLGTSGYSNQPQHFGDGTRLSIL.

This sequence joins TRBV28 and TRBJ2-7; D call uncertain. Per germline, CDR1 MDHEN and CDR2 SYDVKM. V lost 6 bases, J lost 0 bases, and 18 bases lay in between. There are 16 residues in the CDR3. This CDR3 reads CASSPTVMAGSYEQYF. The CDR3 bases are TGTGCCAGCAGCCCAACAGTAATGGCAGGCTCCTACGAGCAGTACTTC.

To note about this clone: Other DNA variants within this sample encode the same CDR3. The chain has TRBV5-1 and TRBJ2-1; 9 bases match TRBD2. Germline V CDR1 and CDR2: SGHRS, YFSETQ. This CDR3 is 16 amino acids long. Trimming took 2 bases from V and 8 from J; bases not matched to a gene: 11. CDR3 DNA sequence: TGCGCCAGCAGCTTTCTAGCGGGAAGGGCTACCGATGAGCAGTTCTTC. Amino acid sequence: CASSFLAGRATDEQFF.

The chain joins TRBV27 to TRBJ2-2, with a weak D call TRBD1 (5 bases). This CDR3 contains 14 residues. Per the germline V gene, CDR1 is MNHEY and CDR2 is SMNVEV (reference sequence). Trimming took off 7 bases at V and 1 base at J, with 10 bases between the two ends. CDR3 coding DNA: TGTGCCAGCACCAGGGAAAAGAACACCGGGGAGCTGTTTTTT. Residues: CASTREKNTGELFF.

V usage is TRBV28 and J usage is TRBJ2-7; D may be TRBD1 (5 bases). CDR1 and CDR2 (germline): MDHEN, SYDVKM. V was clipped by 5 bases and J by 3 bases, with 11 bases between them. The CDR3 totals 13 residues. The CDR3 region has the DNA TGTGCCAGCAGTCACGCCACAGGCTACGAGCAGTACTTC. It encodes CASSHATGYEQYF.

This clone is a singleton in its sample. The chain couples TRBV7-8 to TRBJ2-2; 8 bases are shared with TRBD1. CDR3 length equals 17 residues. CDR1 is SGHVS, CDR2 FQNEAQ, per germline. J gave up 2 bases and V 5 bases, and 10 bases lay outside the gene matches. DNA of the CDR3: TGTGCCAGCAGCGACGAGGACAGGGCACCTAACACCGGGGAGCTGTTTTTT. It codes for CASSDEDRAPNTGELFF. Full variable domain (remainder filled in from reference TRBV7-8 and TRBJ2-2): GAGVSQSPRYKVAKRGQDVALRCDPISGHVSLFWYQQALGQGPEFLTYFQNEAQLDKSGLPSDRFFAERPEGSVSTLKIQRTQQEDSAVYLCASSDEDRAPNTGELFFGEGSRLTVL.

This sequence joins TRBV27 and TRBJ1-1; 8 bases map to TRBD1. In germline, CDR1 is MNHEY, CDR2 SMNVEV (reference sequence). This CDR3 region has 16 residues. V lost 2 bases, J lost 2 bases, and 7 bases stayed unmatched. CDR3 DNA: TGTGCCAGCAGTTTAATAACAGGGGGTATTAACACTGAAGCTTTCTTT. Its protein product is CASSLITGGINTEAFF.

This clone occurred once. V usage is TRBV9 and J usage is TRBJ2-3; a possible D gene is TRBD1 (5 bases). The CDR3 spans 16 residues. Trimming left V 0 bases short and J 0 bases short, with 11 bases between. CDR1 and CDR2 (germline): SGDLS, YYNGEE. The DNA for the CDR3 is TGTGCCAGCAGCGTAGGGAAAGGGGCTAGCACAGATACGCAGTATTTT. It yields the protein CASSVGKGASTDTQYF. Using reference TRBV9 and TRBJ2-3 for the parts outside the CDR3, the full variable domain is DSGVTQTPKHLITATGQRVTLRCSPRSGDLSVYWYQQSLDQGLQFLIQYYNGEERAKGNILERFSAQQFPDLHSELNLSSLELGDSALYFCASSVGKGASTDTQYFGPGTRLTVL.

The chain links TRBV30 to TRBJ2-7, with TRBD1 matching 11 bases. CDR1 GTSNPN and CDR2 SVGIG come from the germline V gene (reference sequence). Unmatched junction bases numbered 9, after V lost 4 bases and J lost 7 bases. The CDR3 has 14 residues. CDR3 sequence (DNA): TGTGCCTGGACTACCGGGACAGGGGGACGGGAGCAGTACTTC. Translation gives CAWTTGTGGREQYF.

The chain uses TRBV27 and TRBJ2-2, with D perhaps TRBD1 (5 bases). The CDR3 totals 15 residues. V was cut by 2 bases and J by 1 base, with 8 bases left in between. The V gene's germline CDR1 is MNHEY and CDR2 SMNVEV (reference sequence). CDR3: CASSLDQGNTGELFF. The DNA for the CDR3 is TGTGCCAGCAGTTTAGACCAGGGGAACACCGGGGAGCTGTTTTTT.

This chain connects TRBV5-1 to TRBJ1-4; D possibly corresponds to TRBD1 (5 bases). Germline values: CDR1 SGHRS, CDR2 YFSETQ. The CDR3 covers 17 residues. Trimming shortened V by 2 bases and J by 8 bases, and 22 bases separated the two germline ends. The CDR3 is CASSFPPSGGVKEKLFF. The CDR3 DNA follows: TGCGCCAGCAGCTTCCCACCCTCTGGAGGGGTTAAGGAAAAACTGTTTTTT.

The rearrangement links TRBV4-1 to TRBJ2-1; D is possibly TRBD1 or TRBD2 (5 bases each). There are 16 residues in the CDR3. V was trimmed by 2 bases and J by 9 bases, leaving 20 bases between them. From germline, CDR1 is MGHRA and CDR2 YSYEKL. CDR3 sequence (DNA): TGCGCCAGCAGCCAAATGGGGTGGGGCCCCCGGGGTGAGCAGTTCTTC. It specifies CASSQMGWGPRGEQFF.

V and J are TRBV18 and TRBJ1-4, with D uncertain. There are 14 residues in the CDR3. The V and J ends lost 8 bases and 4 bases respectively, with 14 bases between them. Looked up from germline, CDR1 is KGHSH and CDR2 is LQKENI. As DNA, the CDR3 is TGTGCCAGCCCCCGCCGGGGTTTTAATGAAAAACTGTTTTTT. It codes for CASPRRGFNEKLFF.

For the CDR3, the DNA is TGTGCCAGCAGCTTAAAAACGGGTGCTCAAGAGACCCAGTACTTC. The encoded protein is CASSLKTGAQETQYF. The J gene is TRBJ2-5, the V gene TRBV5-6; no definite D call. The CDR3 length is 15 residues. V lost 2 bases to trimming and J lost 2 bases, with 13 bases between them. CDR1 and CDR2 (germline): SGHDT, YYEEEE.

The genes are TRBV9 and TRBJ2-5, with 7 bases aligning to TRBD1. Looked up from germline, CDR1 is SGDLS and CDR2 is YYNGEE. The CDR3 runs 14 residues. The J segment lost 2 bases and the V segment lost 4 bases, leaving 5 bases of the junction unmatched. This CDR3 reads CASSKGQEQETQYF. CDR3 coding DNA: TGTGCCAGCAGCAAAGGACAGGAGCAAGAGACCCAGTACTTC. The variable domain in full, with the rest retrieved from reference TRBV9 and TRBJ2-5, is DSGVTQTPKHLITATGQRVTLRCSPRSGDLSVYWYQQSLDQGLQFLIQYYNGEERAKGNILERFSAQQFPDLHSELNLSSLELGDSALYFCASSKGQEQETQYFGPGTRLLVL.